A selection of T cell receptor beta chains follows, all from one sample in a study of blood T cell repertoires in COVID-19. Sequenced by immunoSEQ multiplex PCR; TCRdb stores in-frame clones only, minus some. Of roughly 130,000 clones in the sample, over 65% were seen once. Material: peripheral blood. The receptors shown here come from a man in his forties or fifties with acute or convalescent COVID-19. The CDR3 runs from the conserved cysteine through the conserved F or W. D genes are given only for firm matches. Part of the rows lack a size; the others show once, few, many or a class for expanded clones.

cdr3_aa	cdr3_nt	j_call	clone_size	cdr3_length	v_call	d_call
CASSEGGAGYTF	TGTGCCAGCAGTGAGGGAGGGGCTGGCTACACCTTC	TRBJ1-2	NA	12	TRBV2	NA
CASPLDRELNTEAFF	TGTGCCAGCCCCCTTGACAGGGAATTGAACACTGAAGCTTTCTTT	TRBJ1-1	NA	15	TRBV25-1	TRBD1
CASSIGTGKGNEQFF	TGTGCCAGCAGTATCGGGACAGGGAAGGGGAATGAGCAGTTCTTC	TRBJ2-1	NA	15	TRBV2	TRBD1
CASSPGGHSGNTIYF	TGCGCCAGCAGCCCGGGAGGCCACTCTGGAAACACCATATATTTT	TRBJ1-3	few	15	TRBV5-1	NA
CASSPTGSEGQPQHF	TGCGCCAGCAGCCCGACAGGGAGTGAGGGTCAGCCCCAGCATTTT	TRBJ1-5	NA	15	TRBV5-1	TRBD1
CASSSQGAGNTIYF	TGTGCCAGCTCATCACAGGGAGCTGGAAACACCATATATTTT	TRBJ1-3	NA	14	TRBV18	NA
CASSVGHVYGYTF	TGTGCCAGCAGCGTCGGTCATGTGTATGGCTACACCTTC	TRBJ1-2	NA	13	TRBV7-8	NA
CASSQGVRQGVTGELFF	TGTGCCAGCAGCCAAGGGGTGAGACAGGGGGTTACCGGGGAGCTGTTTTTT	TRBJ2-2	NA	17	TRBV5-6	TRBD1
CASSQSTDQPQHF	TGTGCCAGCAGCCAGTCCACAGATCAGCCCCAGCATTTT	TRBJ1-5	few	13	TRBV3-1/TRBV3-2	NA
CASSWGLTNNEQFF	TGCGCCAGCAGCTGGGGACTGACAAACAATGAGCAGTTCTTC	TRBJ2-1	NA	14	TRBV5-1	NA
CASSIFAGSYEQYF	TGTGCCAGTAGTATCTTTGCAGGCTCCTACGAGCAGTACTTC	TRBJ2-7	NA	14	TRBV19	NA
CASSQTSGTHQETQYF	TGTGCCAGCAGCCAAACTAGCGGGACCCACCAAGAGACCCAGTACTTC	TRBJ2-5	NA	16	TRBV3-1/TRBV3-2	TRBD2
CASSDDPRQVNQPQHF	TGTGCCAGCAGTGATGACCCTCGACAGGTAAATCAGCCCCAGCATTTT	TRBJ1-5	once	16	TRBV6-4	NA
CAIRRVFSGGLTGELFF	TGTGCCATCAGACGAGTATTTAGCGGGGGGCTAACCGGGGAGCTGTTTTTT	TRBJ2-2	NA	17	TRBV10-3	TRBD2
CASSHSNNYGYTF	TGTGCCAGCAGCCATAGTAATAACTATGGCTACACCTTC	TRBJ1-2	NA	13	TRBV5-4	NA
CASSSSGTPRGAFF	TGTGCCAGCAGTTCAAGCGGGACACCACGGGGAGCTTTCTTT	TRBJ1-1	few	14	TRBV7-3	NA
CASSLAGRAAGVGYTF	TGTGCCAGCAGCTTGGCCGGTCGGGCGGCCGGGGTCGGCTACACCTTC	TRBJ1-2	NA	16	TRBV5-6	NA
CASSQRGRLGEPQHF	TGTGCCAGCAGCCAAAGAGGGCGTCTAGGAGAGCCCCAGCATTTT	TRBJ1-5	few	15	TRBV3-1/TRBV3-2	NA
CASSPVAGGGANVLTF	TGTGCCAGCAGCCCGGTCGCGGGAGGTGGGGCCAACGTCCTGACTTTC	TRBJ2-6	NA	16	TRBV7-8	TRBD2
CASRGTGWDDGYTF	TGTGCCAGCAGGGGGACAGGGTGGGACGACGGCTACACCTTC	TRBJ1-2	once	14	TRBV6-5	TRBD1
CASSQVWGRPAGGPLNTGELFF	TGTGCCAGCAGCCAAGTTTGGGGGCGACCAGCGGGGGGACCCCTAAACACCGGGGAGCTGTTTTTT	TRBJ2-2	NA	22	TRBV3-1/TRBV3-2	TRBD2
CASRLGGGNEQFF	TGCGCCAGCAGATTGGGGGGAGGGAATGAGCAGTTCTTC	TRBJ2-1	few	13	TRBV5-1	TRBD2
CASSLFMGQGVSDNEKLFF	TGTGCCAGCAGCTTATTTATGGGACAGGGGGTGTCTGATAATGAAAAACTGTTTTTT	TRBJ1-4	few	19	TRBV7-6	TRBD1
CSVRRGSTNEKLFF	TGCAGCGTTAGACGGGGGTCAACTAATGAAAAACTGTTTTTT	TRBJ1-4	NA	14	TRBV29-1	NA
CASSFGTGLDTEAFF	TGTGCCAGCAGCTTCGGGACAGGCCTAGACACTGAAGCTTTCTTT	TRBJ1-1	once	15	TRBV11-2	TRBD1
CASSESRTANTEAFF	TGTGCCAGCAGTGAATCTAGGACAGCGAACACTGAAGCTTTCTTT	TRBJ1-1	NA	15	TRBV6-1	NA
CASSLGEGGDGYTF	TGTGCCAGCAGCTTAGGAGAAGGGGGGGATGGCTACACCTTC	TRBJ1-2	NA	14	TRBV7-8	NA
CASSLNSFSGNTIYF	TGTGCCAGCAGCTTAAATTCCTTCTCTGGAAACACCATATATTTT	TRBJ1-3	NA	15	TRBV7-3	NA
CASSRDSAYSYGYTF	TGCGCCAGCAGCCGGGACAGTGCTTACTCCTATGGCTACACCTTC	TRBJ1-2	NA	15	TRBV5-1	TRBD1
CASSPDSLPYNEQFF	TGTGCCAGCAGCCCGGACAGTCTTCCGTACAATGAGCAGTTCTTC	TRBJ2-1	NA	15	TRBV6-5	NA
CASSQDSSGGAAGELFF	TGTGCCAGCAGCCAAGATTCCAGCGGGGGGGCCGCCGGGGAGCTGTTTTTT	TRBJ2-2	NA	17	TRBV3-1/TRBV3-2	TRBD2
CASSLRGSYGYTF	TGTGCCAGCAGCTTGCGGGGGAGCTATGGCTACACCTTC	TRBJ1-2	NA	13	TRBV5-4	NA
CASSFAGGVRGYTF	TGTGCCAGCAGCTTCGCAGGGGGCGTACGTGGCTACACCTTC	TRBJ1-2	NA	14	TRBV5-5	TRBD1
CASSLGAGLNQPQHF	TGTGCCAGCAGCTTAGGAGCAGGACTAAATCAGCCCCAGCATTTT	TRBJ1-5	few	15	TRBV7-8	NA
CASSSWDRGFTEAFF	TGTGCCAGCAGTTCCTGGGACAGGGGATTCACTGAAGCTTTCTTT	TRBJ1-1	NA	15	TRBV27	TRBD1
CASRLGPGGGTEAFF	TGTGCAAGTCGCTTAGGACCGGGCGGGGGCACTGAAGCTTTCTTT	TRBJ1-1	few	15	TRBV12-2	NA
CASSLGDKSTDTQYF	TGTGCCAGCAGCTTAGGCGACAAGAGCACAGATACGCAGTATTTT	TRBJ2-3	NA	15	TRBV7-2	NA
CASSLFGEETQYF	TGTGCCAGCAGCTTGTTCGGGGAAGAGACCCAGTACTTC	TRBJ2-5	NA	13	TRBV5-4	NA
CASSYTGIGGANVLTF	TGTGCCAGCTCATACACAGGGATCGGAGGGGCCAACGTCCTGACTTTC	TRBJ2-6	once	16	TRBV18	NA
CASSERQGASGNTIYF	TGTGCCAGCAGTGAACGCCAGGGGGCCTCTGGAAACACCATATATTTT	TRBJ1-3	NA	16	TRBV6-1	TRBD1
CASSLSTPSSGNTIYF	TGTGCCAGCAGCTTGTCGACACCGAGCTCTGGAAACACCATATATTTT	TRBJ1-3	NA	16	TRBV7-8	NA
CASSQTFEQFF	TGTGCCAGCAGTCAGACTTTCGAGCAGTTCTTC	TRBJ2-1	NA	11	TRBV6-5	NA
CASSYSMADTEAFF	TGTGCCAGCAGTTACTCGATGGCTGACACTGAAGCTTTCTTT	TRBJ1-1	once	14	TRBV6-5	NA
CASSVGQAGSGNTIYF	TGCGCCAGCAGCGTCGGACAGGCCGGCTCTGGAAACACCATATATTTT	TRBJ1-3	few	16	TRBV5-1	TRBD1
CASSIAGVRNSPLHF	TGTGCCAGTAGTATAGCAGGGGTGAGGAATTCACCCCTCCACTTT	TRBJ1-6	NA	15	TRBV19	NA
CASSFQGAGEQFF	TGTGCCAGCAGTTTTCAGGGGGCGGGTGAGCAGTTCTTC	TRBJ2-1	NA	13	TRBV2	TRBD1
CASSTYTEAFF	TGTGCCAGTAGTACTTACACTGAAGCTTTCTTT	TRBJ1-1	NA	11	TRBV19	NA
CASRPRPGYTDTEAFF	TGTGCCAGCCGCCCTCGGCCAGGGTATACGGACACTGAAGCTTTCTTT	TRBJ1-1	once	16	TRBV7-2	NA
CASRETGDAREKLFF	TGCGCCAGCAGGGAGACAGGTGACGCACGGGAAAAACTGTTTTTT	TRBJ1-4	once	15	TRBV5-1	NA
CASSFDRGGTDTQYF	TGTGCCAGCAGTTTCGACAGGGGAGGAACAGATACGCAGTATTTT	TRBJ2-3	NA	15	TRBV2	TRBD1
CASSFEGAGNTIYF	TGCGCCAGCAGCTTTGAGGGAGCCGGAAACACCATATATTTT	TRBJ1-3	NA	14	TRBV5-1	NA
CASRQGSQPQHF	TGTGCCAGCAGACAGGGGAGTCAGCCCCAGCATTTT	TRBJ1-5	NA	12	TRBV12-3/TRBV12-4	TRBD1
CASSFSGVFTGELFF	TGCGCCAGCAGCTTCTCAGGGGTGTTCACCGGGGAGCTGTTTTTT	TRBJ2-2	NA	15	TRBV4-1	NA